Listed here are 28 T cell receptor beta chains from one sample, sequenced in a study of cytomegalovirus exposure and HLA in healthy donors. The data were produced by immunoSEQ multiplex PCR, yet TCRdb's version contains in-frame clones alone and is incomplete. The repertoire consists of under 130,000 clones, with 86% occurring once and the leading ten covering over 3%. What was sequenced was PBMCs. These receptors were taken from a woman in her late teens or twenties in good health and CMV-seropositive.

The V gene is TRBV2, the J gene TRBJ2-3; tentatively, D is TRBD2 (6 bases). Per the germline V gene, CDR1 is SNHLY and CDR2 is FYNNEI. V was trimmed by 9 bases and J by 1 base, leaving 17 bases between them. CDR3 length equals 15 residues. The CDR3 loop is CARTRRDSRTDTQYF. DNA for the CDR3: TGTGCCAGAACTAGGAGGGATTCCCGCACAGATACGCAGTATTTT.

The chain recombines TRBV6-5 with TRBJ2-7; D might be TRBD2 (5 bases). Germline loops: CDR1 MNHEY, CDR2 SVGAGI. The CDR3 covers 15 residues. Trimming shortened V by 3 bases and J by 2 bases, and 14 bases separated the two germline ends. The CDR3 sequence: CASSYSEDSTYEQYF. As DNA, the CDR3 is TGTGCCAGCAGTTATTCAGAGGACTCTACCTACGAGCAGTACTTC.

The rearrangement uses TRBV5-4 and TRBJ2-7, with 15 bases aligning to TRBD2. With V trimmed by 4 bases and J by 2 bases, 7 bases remained unmatched. The CDR3 extends over 17 amino acids. CDR1 SGHNT and CDR2 YYREEE come from the germline V gene (reference sequence). Here the CDR3 DNA reads TGTGCCAGCAGCACCGGGACTAGCGGGGGGCCCACCTACGAGCAGTACTTC. It yields the protein CASSTGTSGGPTYEQYF.

This clone has just one count. The chain employs TRBV28 and TRBJ1-2, with no clear D. V was cut by 3 bases and J by 4 bases, with 6 bases left in between. The CDR3 extends over 12 amino acids. Per the germline V gene, CDR1 is MDHEN and CDR2 is SYDVKM. The CDR3 here is CASSLSRYGYTF. The CDR3 DNA reads TGTGCCAGCAGTTTGTCCCGCTATGGCTACACCTTC.

This chain joins TRBV11-3 and TRBJ2-2; D not certain. Per the germline V gene, CDR1 is SGHNT and CDR2 is YENEEA. There are 13 residues in the CDR3. Trimming stripped 1 base from V and 7 bases from J, with 7 bases between. The CDR3 loop is CASSLVEDGELFF. CDR3 nucleotides: TGTGCCAGCAGCTTAGTTGAGGACGGGGAGCTGTTTTTT.

The chain links TRBV28 to TRBJ2-3, with TRBD2 as a possible D gene (5 bases). The CDR3 is 15 amino acids. V was clipped by 5 bases and J by 0 bases, with 12 bases between them. CDR1 MDHEN and CDR2 SYDVKM come from the germline V gene. CDR3 in amino acids: CASSAPGFSTDTQYF. The CDR3 DNA is TGTGCCAGCAGTGCGCCGGGATTTAGCACAGATACGCAGTATTTT.

The V gene is TRBV28, the J gene TRBJ2-1; no clear D. The CDR3 has 11 amino acids. Germline lookup yields CDR1 MDHEN and CDR2 SYDVKM. Trimming cost V 11 bases and J 3 bases, with 8 bases left between them. The CDR3 region is CASGLYNEQFF. DNA for the CDR3: TGTGCCTCTGGCCTCTACAATGAGCAGTTCTTC.

The chain joins TRBV10-1 to TRBJ1-2; a possible D gene is TRBD1 (6 bases). Trimming cost V 6 bases and J 8 bases, with 16 bases left between them. The CDR3 has 13 amino acids. Germline CDR1 WNHNN, CDR2 SYGVQD (reference sequence). The CDR3 here is CASRPGGGEGYTF. CDR3 DNA sequence: TGCGCCAGCAGACCTGGGGGGGGCGAAGGCTACACCTTC.

In its sample, this clone was seen once. The rearrangement uses TRBV4-1 and TRBJ2-7; maybe TRBD2 (6 bases). The CDR3 runs 14 residues. In germline, CDR1 is MGHRA, CDR2 YSYEKL. The V and J ends lost 1 base and 4 bases respectively, with 11 bases between them. CDR3 bases: TGCGCCAGCAGCCAAGTCTCGGCGGGGTACGAGCAGTACTTC. Protein sequence: CASSQVSAGYEQYF.

The V gene is TRBV4-2, the J gene TRBJ2-2; D gene unclear. Trimming shortened V by 4 bases and J by 0 bases, and 9 bases separated the two germline ends. The CDR3 consists of 15 residues. Germline CDR1 LGHNA, CDR2 YNFKEQ. The CDR3 region has the DNA TGTGCCAGCAGCCCCCAGAAATCGAACACCGGGGAGCTGTTTTTT. This codes for CASSPQKSNTGELFF.

The chain links TRBV28 to TRBJ2-7; tentative D call: TRBD2 (6 bases). The V gene lost 6 bases and the J gene lost 6 bases, with 18 bases spanning the gap. CDR1 and CDR2 from the germline V gene are MDHEN and SYDVKM. The CDR3 has 14 residues. The CDR3 DNA sequence: TGTGCCAGCAGACCCCGGAGGGGAGATAGCGAGCAGTACTTC. Protein product: CASRPRRGDSEQYF.

The rearrangement links TRBV28 to TRBJ1-5; TRBD1 matches 10 bases. CDR1 is MDHEN and CDR2 is SYDVKM in the germline V gene. The CDR3 length is 14 residues. V lost 5 bases, J lost 9 bases, and 7 bases stayed unmatched. The CDR3 bases are TGTGCCAGCAGTAACCGGGACAGGGGAGCGCCCCAGCATTTT. Protein sequence: CASSNRDRGAPQHF.

The chain uses TRBV14 and TRBJ2-2; D call uncertain. The CDR3 runs to 20 residues. Trimming cost V 0 bases and J 0 bases, with 20 bases left between them. Germline V CDR1 and CDR2: SGHDN, FVKESK. The CDR3 sequence: CASSQDNIFGWRTNTGELFF. In DNA, the CDR3 is TGTGCCAGCAGCCAAGATAATATCTTTGGGTGGAGAACGAACACCGGGGAGCTGTTTTTT. Supplemented by reference TRBV14 and TRBJ2-2, the full variable domain reads EAGVTQFPSHSVIEKGQTVTLRCDPISGHDNLYWYRRVMGKEIKFLLHFVKESKQDESGMPNNRFLAERTGGTYSTLKVQPAELEDSGVYFCASSQDNIFGWRTNTGELFFGEGSRLTVL.

This chain joins TRBV18 and TRBJ2-2, with 7 bases lining up with TRBD1. The germline CDR1 and CDR2 sequences are KGHSH and LQKENI. J was trimmed by 0 bases and V by 8 bases; bases with no gene match: 3. The CDR3 length is 14 residues. The CDR3 is CASRQGANTGELFF. The CDR3 DNA follows: TGTGCCAGCCGACAGGGTGCGAACACCGGGGAGCTGTTTTTT.

V and J are TRBV9 and TRBJ2-1; TRBD2 agrees at 10 bases. Trimming cost V 2 bases and J 4 bases; bases outside gene matches: 9. This CDR3 is built from 17 residues. Germline V lookup: CDR1 SGDLS, CDR2 YYNGEE. CDR3 in DNA: TGTGCCAGCAGCGTGGGAAGCGGGAGGGCCAGGTACAATGAGCAGTTCTTC. Translating it yields CASSVGSGRARYNEQFF.

J is TRBJ1-6 and V is TRBV25-1; TRBD1 agrees at 9 bases. V was pared by 7 bases and J by 8 bases, with 3 bases of the junction left unmatched. Germline values: CDR1 MGHDK, CDR2 SYGVNS. The CDR3 is 13 residues long. In nucleotides, the CDR3 is TGTGCCAGCATGGGACAGGGCCATTCACCCCTCCACTTT. Amino acid sequence: CASMGQGHSPLHF.

This clone appeared a few times. V is TRBV9 and J is TRBJ1-2; D gene uncertain. CDR1 and CDR2 (germline): SGDLS, YYNGEE. Trimming removed 0 bases at V and 4 bases at J, with 4 bases between. This CDR3 contains 12 residues. CDR3 DNA: TGTGCCAGCAGCGTAGCCAGCTATGGCTACACCTTC. Its protein is CASSVASYGYTF.

This chain links TRBV9 with TRBJ2-2; TRBD2 matches at 13 bases. J gave up 4 bases and V 3 bases, and 12 bases lay outside the gene matches. Germline V lookup: CDR1 SGDLS, CDR2 YYNGEE. This CDR3 is 19 amino acids long. The DNA for the CDR3 is TGTGCCAGCAGCGGCGTATCAGGACTAGCGGGAGTACGCACCGGGGAGCTGTTTTTT. It specifies CASSGVSGLAGVRTGELFF.

This chain uses TRBV27 with TRBJ1-6; TRBD1 is a possible D gene (5 bases). This CDR3 contains 14 residues. V was cut by 5 bases and J by 9 bases, with 14 bases left in between. Germline V gene data show CDR1 as MNHEY and CDR2 as SMNVEV (reference sequence). CDR3 in amino acids: CASSPAGDTSPLHF. The CDR3 DNA follows: TGTGCCAGCAGTCCTGCGGGGGATACTTCACCCCTCCACTTT.

This sequence joins TRBV6-6 and TRBJ1-6; 10 nucleotides agree with TRBD1. The CDR3 contains 16 residues. V shed 5 bases and J 9 bases; nucleotides not matched to a gene: 10. The germline gives CDR1 MNHNY, CDR2 SVGAGI (reference sequence). CDR3 sequence: CASSTAGGQGGSPLHF. The CDR3 nucleotides are TGTGCCAGCAGTACCGCCGGTGGACAGGGGGGTTCACCCCTCCACTTT.

This clone has more than one count but fewer than ten. The chain is built from TRBV28 and TRBJ1-2; D gene ambiguous. With 1 base removed from V and 1 base from J, the gap between germline ends came to 4 bases. The CDR3 is 13 amino acids. Per the germline V gene, CDR1 is MDHEN and CDR2 is SYDVKM. The CDR3 sequence is CASSLSVNYGYTF. CDR3 bases: TGTGCCAGCAGTTTATCAGTTAACTATGGCTACACCTTC.

V gene TRBV28 combines with J gene TRBJ1-1; D gene unclear. Germline V gene sequence: CDR1 MDHEN, CDR2 SYDVKM. Trimming stripped 7 bases from V and 0 bases from J, with 15 bases between. This CDR3 comprises 15 residues. The CDR3 DNA reads TGTGCCAGCAACAAACCGGGGAGTTTGAACACTGAAGCTTTCTTT. Its protein is CASNKPGSLNTEAFF. The full variable domain, rest sourced from reference TRBV28 and TRBJ1-1, is DVKVTQSSRYLVKRTGEKVFLECVQDMDHENMFWYRQDPGLGLRLIYFSYDVKMKEKGDIPEGYSVSREKKERFSLILESASTNQTSMYLCASNKPGSLNTEAFFGQGTRLTVV.

The chain links TRBV2 to TRBJ1-6; possibly TRBD1 for D (5 bases). V was shortened by 8 bases and J by 9 bases, with 20 bases between the two germline ends. This CDR3 is built from 15 residues. CDR1 and CDR2 (germline): SNHLY, FYNNEI. The CDR3 here is CASCGGGFGISPLHF. Here the CDR3 DNA reads TGTGCCAGCTGTGGGGGGGGGTTCGGGATTTCACCCCTCCACTTT.

The chain carries TRBV11-3 and TRBJ1-1; TRBD1 is a possible D gene (5 bases). This CDR3 region has 16 residues. The V and J ends lost 1 base and 4 bases respectively, with 16 bases between them. Germline V gene sequence: CDR1 SGHNT, CDR2 YENEEA. The CDR3 region is CASSLASPGMVTEAFF. CDR3 DNA sequence: TGTGCCAGCAGCTTAGCTTCGCCAGGGATGGTCACTGAAGCTTTCTTT.

This chain uses TRBV13 with TRBJ1-3; D possibly corresponds to TRBD1 (5 bases). From germline, CDR1 is PRHDT and CDR2 FYEKMQ (reference sequence). The CDR3 spans 15 residues. Trimming took off 0 bases at V and 4 bases at J, with 10 bases between the two ends. The CDR3 DNA reads TGTGCCAGCAGCTTAGGAGGGGTATCCGGAAACACCATATATTTT. Translating gives CASSLGGVSGNTIYF.

Judged by abundance, this clone is medium-sized. The chain has TRBV5-1 and TRBJ1-2, with D perhaps matching TRBD1 (5 bases). The CDR3 has 11 amino acids. V was cut by 4 bases and J by 4 bases, with 5 bases left in between. Germline CDR1 is SGHRS and CDR2 is YFSETQ. The DNA of the CDR3 is TGCGCCAGCAGCGACAGCTATGGCTACACCTTC. It codes for CASSDSYGYTF.

The chain uses TRBV27 and TRBJ1-5, with a tentative D call TRBD1 (5 bases). This CDR3 is built from 15 residues. V was clipped by 5 bases and J by 0 bases, with 11 bases between them. Germline CDR1 reads MNHEY; CDR2 reads SMNVEV (reference sequence). The CDR3 spells CASSPQGRSNQPQHF. Written as DNA, the CDR3 is TGTGCCAGCAGTCCCCAGGGCCGTAGCAATCAGCCCCAGCATTTT.

CDR3 protein: CASSLFGQGGTDTQYF. In DNA, the CDR3 is TGTGCCAGCAGCTTATTTGGACAGGGGGGCACAGATACGCAGTATTTT. The chain is built from TRBV11-3 and TRBJ2-3; 10 bases are shared with TRBD1. Germline V gives CDR1 SGHNT, CDR2 YENEEA. The J segment lost 1 base and the V segment lost 2 bases, leaving 3 bases of the junction unmatched. This CDR3 is built from 16 residues.